The 8 T cell receptor beta chains reported below all come from one sample, sequenced in a study of blood T cells in healthy people across ages. The authors ran a second PCR of about 6 to 12 cycles using a sample-barcoded 5' primer and a J-beta primer mix. Each CDR3 protein is one row after TCRdb ran MiXCR on the 5' RACE reads. The sample records 650,000 to 800,000 distinct CDR3 sequences, roughly 44% being singletons. The sequenced sample consisted of blood. The receptors come from a man aged 60 to 75 in good health.

The chain is built from TRBV28 and TRBJ2-5; perhaps D is TRBD1 or TRBD2 (5 bases each). The J call is doubtful: the DNA matches TRBJ2-7 better. Germline values: CDR1 MDHEN, CDR2 SYDVKM. The CDR3 extends over 19 amino acids. The DNA of the CDR3 is TGTGCCAGCAGTTCGAACCGGGACGGGGCGGGTATATGGGGCTACGAGCAGTACTTC. This gives the protein CASSSNRDGAGIWGYEQYF.

This clonotype was detected a few times. The chain joins TRBV7-8 to TRBJ2-1, with a tentative D call TRBD1 (5 bases). Germline V lookup: CDR1 SGHVS, CDR2 FQNEAQ. This CDR3 comprises 14 residues. V was clipped by 1 base and J by 6 bases, with 10 bases between them. In DNA, the CDR3 is TGTGCCAGCAGCTTAGGGACAAGCGTCAATGAGCAGTTCTTC. Its translation is CASSLGTSVNEQFF. The variable domain in full, completed from reference TRBV7-8 and TRBJ2-1, reads GAGVSQSPRYKVAKRGQDVALRCDPISGHVSLFWYQQALGQGPEFLTYFQNEAQLDKSGLPSDRFFAERPEGSVSTLKIQRTQQEDSAVYLCASSLGTSVNEQFFGPGTRLTVL.

The chain couples TRBV20-1 to TRBJ2-2, with 8 bases aligning to TRBD2. The junction had 3 bases not matched to a gene; V was cut back by 2 bases and J by 1 base. CDR1 is DFQATT and CDR2 is SNEGSKA in the germline V gene (reference sequence). CDR3 size: 15 residues. In nucleotides, the CDR3 is TGCAGTGCTAGATCTCTAGCGGGGAACACCGGGGAGCTGTTTTTT. It specifies CSARSLAGNTGELFF.

The chain links TRBV29-1 to TRBJ2-7; D is tentatively TRBD1 or TRBD2 (6 bases each). Germline V gives CDR1 SQVTM, CDR2 ANQGSEA. The CDR3 covers 14 residues. Trimming removed 4 bases from V and 2 bases from J, with 15 bases in between. CDR3 sequence (DNA): TGCAGCGTTGTTAGGGGGGTCCACGCCTACGAGCAGTACTTC. This translates into CSVVRGVHAYEQYF.

This clonotype occurred a few times. The CDR3 bases are TGTGCCAGCAGTCCTAGCGGGGGGGCTGACAATGAGCAGTTCTTC. Protein product: CASSPSGGADNEQFF. This rearrangement joins TRBV12-3 or TRBV12-4 to TRBJ2-1, with 12 bases identical to TRBD2. Germline trimming cut 5 bases from V and 5 bases from J; bases unmatched to any gene: 4. CDR3 size: 15 residues.

This clonotype was seen a handful of times. This rearrangement joins TRBV20-1 to TRBJ2-1; 9 bases agree with TRBD1. The germline V gene has CDR1 DFQATT and CDR2 SNEGSKA (reference sequence). Germline trimming cut 4 bases from V and 5 bases from J; bases unmatched to any gene: 6. The CDR3 extends over 14 amino acids. CDR3 bases: TGCAGTGCTAAACGGGACAGGGCACACAATGAGCAGTTCTTC. This sequence encodes CSAKRDRAHNEQFF.

The chain joins TRBV29-1 to TRBJ1-2, with D maybe TRBD1 (5 bases). Germline loops: CDR1 SQVTM, CDR2 ANQGSEA. This CDR3 comprises 12 residues. V lost 5 bases to trimming and J lost 8 bases, with 15 bases between them. The CDR3: CSVRTGPRGYTF. For the CDR3, the DNA is TGCAGCGTTCGAACAGGCCCTAGGGGCTACACCTTC.

The chain recombines TRBV20-1 with TRBJ2-3, with 14 bases matching TRBD2. V lost 6 bases and J lost 6; bases outside the gene matches: 14. Looked up from germline, CDR1 is DFQATT and CDR2 is SNEGSKA (reference sequence). The CDR3 contains 17 residues. The CDR3 is CSATSSRTSGGLDTQYF. DNA of the CDR3: TGCAGTGCCACGTCTTCGCGGACTAGCGGGGGGTTGGATACGCAGTATTTT.